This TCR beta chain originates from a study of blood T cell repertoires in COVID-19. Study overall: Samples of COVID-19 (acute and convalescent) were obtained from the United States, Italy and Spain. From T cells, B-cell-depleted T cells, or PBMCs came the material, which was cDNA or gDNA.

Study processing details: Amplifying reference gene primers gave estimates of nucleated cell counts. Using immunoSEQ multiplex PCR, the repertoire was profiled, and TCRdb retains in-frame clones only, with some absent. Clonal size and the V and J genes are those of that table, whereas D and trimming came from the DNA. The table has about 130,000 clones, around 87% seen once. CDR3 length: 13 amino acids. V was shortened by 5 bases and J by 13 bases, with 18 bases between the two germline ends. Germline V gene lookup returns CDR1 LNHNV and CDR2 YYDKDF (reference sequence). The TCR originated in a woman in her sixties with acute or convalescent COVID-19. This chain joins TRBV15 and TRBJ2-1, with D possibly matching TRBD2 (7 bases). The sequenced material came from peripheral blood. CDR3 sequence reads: CATSGGRERLQFF. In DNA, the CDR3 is TGTGCCACCAGCGGGGGGCGGGAGCGCTTACAGTTCTTC.